Sequencing of this TCR beta chain was carried out in a study of neoadjuvant anti-PD-1 for oral cavity cancer. Regarding time point: after neoadjuvant nivolumab, at surgical resection. Assay used: immunoSEQ multiplex PCR; TCRdb lists only in-frame clones, some missing. Seen here are roughly 15,000 clones, roughly two fifths observed once, and the top ten hold less than 45%. In its sample, this clone ranks as medium-sized. V trimming: 1 base; J trimming: 4 bases; junction bases outside the gene matches: 6. Germline V gives CDR1 LGHNA, CDR2 YSLEER. The CDR3 sequence is 16 residues long. V and J are TRBV4-3 and TRBJ2-1; 8 bases agree with TRBD1. The sample in question was tumor tissue, obtained after nivolumab (anti-PD-1) treatment. This TCR derives from a person between 40 and 85 years old with oral cavity squamous cell carcinoma. The CDR3 nucleotides are TGCGCCAGCAGCCAAGGTGACAGGGGCTATTACAATGAGCAGTTCTTC. This encodes CASSQGDRGYYNEQFF.